Below, 20 T cell receptor beta chains from the same sample are listed, as sequenced in a study of beta chain features in type 1 diabetes. Reverse transcribing all isolated RNA meant expressed TCRB transcripts were sequenced. Using immunoSEQ multiplex PCR, the repertoire was profiled, and TCRdb retains in-frame clones only, with some absent. The sample yields 200,000 to 300,000 clones, roughly 22% seen once. The study's findings and limits: All four CD4+ subsets from Type 1 diabetes patients carried moderately but significantly shorter TCRB CDR3s.

Their antigens are not known. The sequenced sample consisted of naive CD4+ T cells from blood. These receptors came from a woman aged 35 to 49 with type 1 diabetes.

This chain links TRBV7-2 with TRBJ1-2; no clear D. Deletions cut 2 bases from V and 6 bases from J, with 7 bases between. Looked up from germline, CDR1 is SGHTA and CDR2 is FQGNSA. The CDR3 runs to 12 residues. Here the CDR3 reads CASSLLPDGYTF. The CDR3 DNA reads TGTGCCAGCAGCTTACTCCCAGATGGCTACACCTTC.

J is TRBJ2-5 and V is TRBV14; D is undetermined. The V gene lost 4 bases and the J gene lost 9 bases, with 15 bases spanning the gap. From germline, CDR1 is SGHDN and CDR2 FVKESK. The CDR3 extends over 13 amino acids. CDR3 protein: CASSPRPSRAQYF. The CDR3 coding sequence is TGTGCCAGCAGCCCTCGTCCGTCCCGCGCCCAGTACTTC.

This chain uses TRBV30 with TRBJ1-1; a weak D match, TRBD1 (5 bases). Germline V CDR1 and CDR2: GTSNPN, SVGIG (reference sequence). V was trimmed by 4 bases and J by 2 bases, leaving 11 bases between them. CDR3 size: 13 residues. The CDR3 here is CAWKGAVNTEAFF. As DNA, the CDR3 is TGTGCCTGGAAAGGGGCAGTTAACACTGAAGCTTTCTTT.

The chain recombines TRBV28 with TRBJ2-7; D gene ambiguous. The V and J ends lost 4 bases and 4 bases respectively, with 5 bases between them. The length of the CDR3 is 11 residues. In germline, CDR1 is MDHEN, CDR2 SYDVKM. CDR3 in amino acids: CASSSRYEQYF. In DNA, the CDR3 is TGTGCCAGCAGTTCCCGTTACGAGCAGTACTTC.

The table lists this clone with a few counts. The chain combines TRBV25-1 with TRBJ2-1; weak D call: TRBD1 (6 bases). The CDR3 runs to 16 residues. CDR1 is MGHDK and CDR2 is SYGVNS in the germline V gene. With 1 base removed from V and 0 bases from J, the gap between germline ends came to 10 bases. In DNA form, the CDR3 reads TGTGCCAGCAGTGAATCTGGCAGGGGCTCCTACAATGAGCAGTTCTTC. It is translated as CASSESGRGSYNEQFF.

This clone has a handful of counts. The rearrangement uses TRBV7-2 and TRBJ2-7; D unresolved. Germline CDR1 is SGHTA and CDR2 is FQGNSA. V was cut by 1 base and J by 1 base, with 8 bases left in between. This CDR3 is 14 amino acids long. The CDR3 coding sequence is TGTGCCAGCAGCTTAGGGCTCCAGTCCTACGAGCAGTACTTC. Its translation: CASSLGLQSYEQYF.

This clone has more than one count but fewer than ten. V gene TRBV18 combines with J gene TRBJ2-5, with a possible D match to TRBD2 (6 bases). With 4 bases removed from V and 1 base from J, the gap between germline ends came to 13 bases. The CDR3 runs 15 residues. Germline CDR1 reads KGHSH; CDR2 reads LQKENI. For the CDR3, the DNA is TGTGCCAGCTCACTCTCAAGTAGCGGCCAAGAGACCCAGTACTTC. This translates into CASSLSSSGQETQYF.

This chain connects TRBV7-2 to TRBJ1-2; tentative D call: TRBD1 (6 bases). Germline V gives CDR1 SGHTA, CDR2 FQGNSA. This CDR3 region has 16 residues. V was pared by 4 bases and J by 2 bases, with 17 bases between. In DNA, the CDR3 is TGTGCCAGCAGCTGGATCCAGGGGCCGGAAAACTATGGCTACACCTTC. It codes for CASSWIQGPENYGYTF.

The chain carries TRBV7-9 and TRBJ1-6, with D tentatively TRBD1 (6 bases). V lost 6 bases and J 0 bases, leaving 12 bases between the germline ends. This CDR3 comprises 16 residues. CDR1 SEHNR and CDR2 FQNEAQ come from the germline V gene (reference sequence). CDR3 coding DNA: TGTGCCAGCAGACACAGGGATAGCTCCTATAATTCACCCCTCCACTTT. Encoded protein: CASRHRDSSYNSPLHF.

V and J are TRBV20-1 and TRBJ2-1; tentative D call: TRBD2 (5 bases). CDR1 is DFQATT and CDR2 is SNEGSKA in the germline V gene (reference sequence). V shed 7 bases and J shed 10 bases, with 14 bases lying between them. The CDR3 totals 11 residues. The CDR3, as DNA: TGCAGTGTCCTTGAACTAGTGGAGCAGTTCTTC. Residues: CSVLELVEQFF.

V is TRBV5-4 and J is TRBJ2-1; 12 nucleotides agree with TRBD2. With 4 bases clipped from V and 8 bases from J, the junction kept 4 bases outside the gene matches. Germline assignment: CDR1 SGHNT and CDR2 YYREEE (reference sequence). The CDR3 totals 14 residues. The CDR3 region is CASSPTSGSDEQFF. CDR3 bases: TGTGCCAGCAGCCCGACTAGCGGGAGCGATGAGCAGTTCTTC.

This clone has only a few counts. The CDR3 nucleotides read TGCAGCGTTGAATGGCTAGCGGGTTACAATGAGCAGTTCTTC. Translation: CSVEWLAGYNEQFF. V usage is TRBV29-1 and J usage is TRBJ2-1; 8 nucleotides agree with TRBD2. Germline trimming cut 2 bases from V and 4 bases from J; bases unmatched to any gene: 4. The CDR3 has 14 residues. Germline-derived CDR1 and CDR2 are SQVTM and ANQGSEA.

The chain combines TRBV29-1 with TRBJ1-5; D gene unclear. The ends were cut back, 4 bases at V and 0 bases at J, with 7 bases in the middle. CDR3 length: 13 amino acids. The V gene's germline CDR1 is SQVTM and CDR2 ANQGSEA. This CDR3 is CSVGDRSNQPQHF. The CDR3 DNA reads as TGCAGCGTTGGAGATCGTAGCAATCAGCCCCAGCATTTT. The variable domain in full, with the rest retrieved from reference TRBV29-1 and TRBJ1-5, is SAVISQKPSRDICQRGTSLTIQCQVDSQVTMMFWYRQQPGQSLTLIATANQGSEATYESGFVIDKFPISRPNLTFSTLTVSNMSPEDSSIYLCSVGDRSNQPQHFGDGTRLSIL.

The chain links TRBV5-1 to TRBJ1-5, with D perhaps matching TRBD1 (5 bases). V dropped 0 bases and J dropped 5 bases, with 12 bases sitting between them. Per the germline V gene, CDR1 is SGHRS and CDR2 is YFSETQ. CDR3 length equals 15 residues. The CDR3 sequence: CASSLGMGGDQPQHF. In DNA form, the CDR3 reads TGCGCCAGCAGCTTGGGAATGGGGGGAGATCAGCCCCAGCATTTT.

This chain links TRBV5-1 with TRBJ2-1; 11 bases are a match to TRBD1. The CDR3 extends over 16 amino acids. The germline CDR1 and CDR2 sequences are SGHRS and YFSETQ. V lost 4 bases, J lost 7 bases, and 10 bases stayed unmatched. CDR3 sequence reads: CASSRVGQGAENEQFF. In DNA, the CDR3 is TGCGCCAGCAGCCGGGTCGGACAGGGGGCCGAAAATGAGCAGTTCTTC.

In its sample, this clone was seen a few times. The chain carries TRBV9 and TRBJ1-5; 10 bases match TRBD1. The V and J ends lost 0 bases and 4 bases, in that order; junction bases with no gene match: 1. The CDR3 sequence is 15 residues long. Germline values: CDR1 SGDLS, CDR2 YYNGEE. CDR3 DNA sequence: TGTGCCAGCAGCGTAGGGACAGGGGGGAATCAGCCCCAGCATTTT. Amino acid sequence: CASSVGTGGNQPQHF.

This clone showed up just a few times. The chain couples TRBV18 to TRBJ2-7; D gene uncertain. V was trimmed by 0 bases and J by 0 bases, leaving 12 bases between them. There are 16 residues in the CDR3. Germline CDR1 is KGHSH and CDR2 is LQKENI. The CDR3 DNA sequence: TGTGCCAGCTCACCACCCCCCGGGTTGAGCTCCTACGAGCAGTACTTC. This sequence encodes CASSPPPGLSSYEQYF.

This clone was seen more than once but under ten times. The CDR3 region is CASSQAGTSGSYEQYF. The CDR3 DNA follows: TGTGCCAGCAGCCAAGCCGGGACTAGCGGTTCCTACGAGCAGTACTTC. The chain combines TRBV4-2 with TRBJ2-7; 11 positions agree with TRBD2. The germline CDR1 and CDR2 sequences are LGHNA and YNFKEQ. This CDR3 has 16 residues. The trim removed 1 base at V and 1 base at J, leaving 3 bases unmatched.

This clone was seen only a few times. The rearrangement links TRBV9 to TRBJ2-2; TRBD2 aligns across 12 bases. CDR1 and CDR2 (germline): SGDLS, YYNGEE. The trim removed 2 bases at V and 0 bases at J, leaving 11 bases unmatched. The CDR3 length is 20 residues. The CDR3 DNA reads TGTGCCAGCAGCGTGGGTCGCTCTAGCGGGAGGGCCACGAACACCGGGGAGCTGTTTTTT. It encodes CASSVGRSSGRATNTGELFF. Variable domain in full (rest from reference TRBV9 and TRBJ2-2): DSGVTQTPKHLITATGQRVTLRCSPRSGDLSVYWYQQSLDQGLQFLIQYYNGEERAKGNILERFSAQQFPDLHSELNLSSLELGDSALYFCASSVGRSSGRATNTGELFFGEGSRLTVL.

The chain uses TRBV18 and TRBJ1-1; 7 nucleotides line up with TRBD1. The CDR3 is 15 residues long. V trimming: 4 bases; J trimming: 1 base; junction bases outside the gene matches: 6. Germline assignment: CDR1 KGHSH and CDR2 LQKENI. CDR3 sequence (DNA): TGTGCCAGCTCACTTAACAGGGGAGGGAACACTGAAGCTTTCTTT. This translates into CASSLNRGGNTEAFF.